The 18 T cell receptor beta chains below all came from one sample that was sequenced in a study of T cell responses to AZD1222 COVID-19 vaccine. The repertoire was sequenced with immunoSEQ multiplex PCR; TCRdb's copy has only in-frame clones and lacks some. The table shows roughly 80,000 clones, with over 75% occurring only once. This specimen was peripheral blood, taken on day 0 of MenACWY control vaccination. Receptor source: an adult in good health.

This rearrangement joins TRBV29-1 to TRBJ2-7, with 7 bases fitting TRBD1. Germline V gene lookup returns CDR1 SQVTM and CDR2 ANQGSEA. The trim removed 4 bases at V and 4 bases at J, leaving 1 base unmatched. The CDR3 contains 11 residues. CDR3 residues: CSVATGYEQYF. The CDR3 DNA sequence: TGCAGCGTTGCGACAGGGTACGAGCAGTACTTC.

The V call is TRBV24-1, the J call TRBJ1-5; D gene ambiguous. Trimming removed 4 bases from V and 4 bases from J, with 10 bases in between. The CDR3 totals 14 residues. CDR1 KGHDR and CDR2 SFDVKD come from the germline V gene. This CDR3 is CATSDAALNQPQHF. As DNA, the CDR3 is TGTGCCACCAGTGACGCGGCATTGAATCAGCCCCAGCATTTT.

This clone was picked up one time. The chain links TRBV12-3 or TRBV12-4 to TRBJ1-5; D remains unclear. This CDR3 spans 13 amino acids. Trimming left V 0 bases short and J 5 bases short, with 5 bases between. CDR3 loop: CASSLAGDQPQHF. CDR3 DNA: TGTGCCAGCAGTTTAGCTGGGGATCAGCCCCAGCATTTT.

V is TRBV27 and J is TRBJ1-2; the match to TRBD1 covers 7 bases. From germline, CDR1 is MNHEY and CDR2 SMNVEV (reference sequence). With V trimmed by 8 bases and J by 6 bases, 6 bases remained unmatched. The CDR3 has 12 residues. CDR3 protein: CASRGTVDGYTF. In nucleotides, the CDR3 is TGTGCCAGCCGAGGGACAGTCGATGGCTACACCTTC.

This sequence joins TRBV14 and TRBJ1-1, with D unresolved. CDR1 is SGHDN, CDR2 FVKESK, per germline. The CDR3 sequence is 13 residues long. V dropped 8 bases and J dropped 4 bases, with 14 bases sitting between them. CDR3 coding DNA: TGTGCCAGCCAATTCGGTAGAGGCACTGAAGCTTTCTTT. Translation gives CASQFGRGTEAFF.

The V and J genes are TRBV18 and TRBJ1-2, with D possibly being TRBD1 (5 bases). Between the trimmed V and J ends, which lost 2 bases and 3 bases, there was a span of 10 bases. The germline CDR1 and CDR2 sequences are KGHSH and LQKENI. The CDR3 loop spans 14 amino acids. CDR3 protein: CASSPNQGDYGYTF. The CDR3 nucleotides read TGTGCCAGCTCACCAAACCAGGGTGACTATGGCTACACCTTC.

The chain combines TRBV27 with TRBJ1-5, with a tentative D call TRBD1 (5 bases). CDR3 size: 14 residues. V gave up 1 base and J gave up 1 base, with 5 bases separating them. The germline gives CDR1 MNHEY, CDR2 SMNVEV (reference sequence). CDR3 bases: TGTGCCAGCAGTTTATGGGGGAGCAATCAGCCCCAGCATTTT. Amino acid sequence: CASSLWGSNQPQHF.

The genes are TRBV28 and TRBJ1-2; D perhaps matches TRBD1 (5 bases). Germline values: CDR1 MDHEN, CDR2 SYDVKM. The CDR3 spans 17 residues. Between the trimmed V and J ends, which lost 6 bases and 4 bases, there was a span of 24 bases. CDR3 amino acids: CASRLRARRWDLYGYTF. CDR3 DNA sequence: TGTGCCAGCAGACTAAGGGCCCGGCGATGGGACCTCTATGGCTACACCTTC.

This rearrangement joins TRBV5-1 to TRBJ1-2, with a tentative D call TRBD1 (5 bases). V dropped 4 bases and J dropped 4 bases, with 17 bases sitting between them. This CDR3 has 15 residues. Looked up from germline, CDR1 is SGHRS and CDR2 is YFSETQ. CDR3 nucleotide sequence: TGCGCCAGCAGCCTGAACACCGGGGCCTCCTATGGCTACACCTTC. It translates to CASSLNTGASYGYTF.

The J gene is TRBJ2-1, the V gene TRBV6-5, with 13 bases fitting TRBD2. Germline lookup yields CDR1 MNHEY and CDR2 SVGAGI. CDR3 size: 15 residues. V lost 6 bases to trimming and J lost 7 bases; unmatched junction nucleotides: 6. CDR3 sequence reads: CASSQLAGGGNEQFF. The CDR3 nucleotides read TGTGCCAGCAGCCAACTAGCGGGAGGGGGGAATGAGCAGTTCTTC.

The V call is TRBV24-1, the J call TRBJ2-3; D could derive from TRBD1 or TRBD2 (5 bases each). Per the germline V gene, CDR1 is KGHDR and CDR2 is SFDVKD. Trimming removed 3 bases at V and 1 base at J, with 13 bases between. This CDR3 comprises 16 residues. The CDR3 is CATSDPLGVRTDTQYF. CDR3 in DNA: TGTGCCACCAGTGATCCACTAGGGGTACGCACAGATACGCAGTATTTT.

V is TRBV10-3 and J is TRBJ1-1; possibly TRBD1 for D (5 bases). The CDR3 is made up of 15 amino acids. V gave up 0 bases and J gave up 0 bases, with 8 bases separating them. Germline assignment: CDR1 ENHRY and CDR2 SYGVKD. CDR3 region: CAISESEGMNTEAFF. For the CDR3, the DNA is TGTGCCATCAGTGAGTCCGAGGGGATGAACACTGAAGCTTTCTTT.

This clone was detected once. The chain carries TRBV28 and TRBJ1-5; 8 bases agree with TRBD1. The ends lost 1 base at V and 3 bases at J; junction bases unmatched: 2. Germline CDR1 reads MDHEN; CDR2 reads SYDVKM. The CDR3 is made up of 15 amino acids. CDR3 sequence reads: CASSLSDRANQPQHF. CDR3 nucleotide sequence: TGTGCCAGCAGTTTATCGGACAGGGCCAATCAGCCCCAGCATTTT.

The chain recombines TRBV7-2 with TRBJ1-1; TRBD1 is a possible D gene (6 bases). Trimming took off 4 bases at V and 4 bases at J, with 13 bases between the two ends. Per germline, CDR1 SGHTA and CDR2 FQGNSA. The CDR3 has 14 amino acids. The CDR3 loop reads CASSSRGGITEAFF. CDR3 in DNA: TGTGCCAGCAGCTCTAGGGGGGGCATCACTGAAGCTTTCTTT.

The CDR3 protein is CASTLVGRDAQTQYF. The CDR3 DNA reads as TGTGCCAGCACCCTAGTGGGGAGGGACGCACAGACCCAGTACTTC. The chain recombines TRBV28 with TRBJ2-5, with 7 bases matching TRBD2. V shed 7 bases and J 6 bases; nucleotides not matched to a gene: 14. Germline lookup yields CDR1 MDHEN and CDR2 SYDVKM. The CDR3 sequence is 15 residues long.

The V call is TRBV12-3 or TRBV12-4, the J call TRBJ2-1; D gene uncertain. CDR3 length: 12 amino acids. Trimming stripped 9 bases from V and 2 bases from J, with 8 bases between. The CDR3 sequence is CASQGTYNEQFF. The CDR3 region has the DNA TGTGCCAGTCAAGGGACCTACAATGAGCAGTTCTTC.

The chain links TRBV4-3 to TRBJ2-7; TRBD2 is a possible D gene (6 bases). This CDR3 has 15 residues. Germline V gene data show CDR1 as LGHNA and CDR2 as YSLEER. V lost 0 bases and J lost 1, with 10 bases in between. The CDR3: CASSQEPGRSYEQYF. CDR3 nucleotide sequence: TGCGCCAGCAGCCAAGAACCCGGGAGATCCTACGAGCAGTACTTC.

The chain is built from TRBV5-4 and TRBJ2-3; D may be TRBD1 or TRBD2 (5 bases each). The length of the CDR3 is 13 residues. CDR1 and CDR2 (germline): SGHNT, YYREEE (reference sequence). The germline V and J ends were trimmed by 1 base and 4 bases, with 7 bases remaining between them. CDR3 in DNA: TGTGCCAGCAGCTTGAGAGGGGCAGATACGCAGTATTTT. Its protein product is CASSLRGADTQYF.